This T cell receptor (beta chain) was captured by sequencing in a study of blood T cell repertoires in COVID-19. Germline CDR1 is MNHNY and CDR2 is SVGAGI (reference sequence). V was pared by 4 bases and J by 6 bases, with 5 bases of the junction left unmatched. The CDR3 has 15 residues. One Seattle source followed patients from active infection through their disease course. Data came from immunoSEQ multiplex PCR; TCRdb stores just in-frame clones and leaves some out. The table shows about 370,000 clones, with 80% to 90% occurring only once. This clonotype was obtained from a woman in her thirties with COVID-19, enrolled during active disease. V is TRBV6-6 and J is TRBJ1-4; 10 nucleotides agree with TRBD1. The sequenced sample was peripheral blood. CDR3 residues: CASSSAGTGDEKLFF. The CDR3 DNA follows: TGTGCCAGCAGTTCCGCCGGGACAGGGGATGAAAAACTGTTTTTT.